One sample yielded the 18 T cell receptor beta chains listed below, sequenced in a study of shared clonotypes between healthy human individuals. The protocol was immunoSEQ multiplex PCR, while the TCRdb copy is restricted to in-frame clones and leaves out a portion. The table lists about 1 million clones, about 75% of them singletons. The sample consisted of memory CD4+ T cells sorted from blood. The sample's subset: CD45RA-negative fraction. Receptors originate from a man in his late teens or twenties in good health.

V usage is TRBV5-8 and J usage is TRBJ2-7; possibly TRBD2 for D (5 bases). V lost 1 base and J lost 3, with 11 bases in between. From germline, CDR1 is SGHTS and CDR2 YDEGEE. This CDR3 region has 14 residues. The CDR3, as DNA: TGTGCCAGCAGCTTGCGGGGTCTGAACTACGAGCAGTACTTC. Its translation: CASSLRGLNYEQYF.

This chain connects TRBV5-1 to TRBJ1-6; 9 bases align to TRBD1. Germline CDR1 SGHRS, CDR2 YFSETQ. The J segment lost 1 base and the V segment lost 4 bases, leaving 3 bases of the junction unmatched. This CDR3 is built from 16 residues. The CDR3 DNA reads TGCGCCAGCAGCCAGGGGACAGGGTCCTATAATTCACCCCTCCACTTT. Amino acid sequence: CASSQGTGSYNSPLHF. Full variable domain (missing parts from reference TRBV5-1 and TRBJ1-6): KAGVTQTPRYLIKTRGQQVTLSCSPISGHRSVSWYQQTPGQGLQFLFEYFSETQRNKGNFPGRFSGRQFSNSRSEMNVSTLELGDSALYLCASSQGTGSYNSPLHFGNGTRLTVT.

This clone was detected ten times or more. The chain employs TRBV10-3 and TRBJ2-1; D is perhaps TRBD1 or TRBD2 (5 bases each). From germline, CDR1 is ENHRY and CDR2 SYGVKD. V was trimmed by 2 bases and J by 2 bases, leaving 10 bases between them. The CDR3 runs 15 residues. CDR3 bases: TGTGCCATCAGTGAGCTGGGGGTTGCCTACAATGAGCAGTTCTTC. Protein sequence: CAISELGVAYNEQFF.

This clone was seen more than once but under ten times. The CDR3: CASSATSGSGTGELFF. As DNA, the CDR3 is TGTGCCAGCAGCGCTACTAGCGGGAGTGGCACCGGGGAGCTGTTTTTT. The chain couples TRBV7-8 to TRBJ2-2; 11 positions match TRBD2. The CDR3 sequence is 16 residues long. The ends lost 5 bases at V and 4 bases at J; junction bases unmatched: 6. Germline loops: CDR1 SGHVS, CDR2 FQNEAQ.

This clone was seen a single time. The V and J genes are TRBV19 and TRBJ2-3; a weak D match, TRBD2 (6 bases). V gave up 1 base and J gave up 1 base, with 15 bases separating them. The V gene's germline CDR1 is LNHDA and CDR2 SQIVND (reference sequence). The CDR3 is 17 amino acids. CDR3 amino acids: CASSIAGAARGTDTQYF. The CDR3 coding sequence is TGTGCCAGTAGTATAGCGGGAGCCGCCAGGGGCACAGATACGCAGTATTTT. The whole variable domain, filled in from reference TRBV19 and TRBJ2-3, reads DGGITQSPKYLFRKEGQNVTLSCEQNLNHDAMYWYRQDPGQGLRLIYYSQIVNDFQKGDIAEGYSVSREKKESFPLTVTSAQKNPTAFYLCASSIAGAARGTDTQYFGPGTRLTVL.

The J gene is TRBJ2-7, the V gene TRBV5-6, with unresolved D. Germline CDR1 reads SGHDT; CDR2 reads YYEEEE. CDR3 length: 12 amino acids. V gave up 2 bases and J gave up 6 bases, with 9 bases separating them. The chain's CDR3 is CASSLLGREQYF. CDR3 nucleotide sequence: TGTGCCAGCAGCTTACTGGGCCGCGAGCAGTACTTC.

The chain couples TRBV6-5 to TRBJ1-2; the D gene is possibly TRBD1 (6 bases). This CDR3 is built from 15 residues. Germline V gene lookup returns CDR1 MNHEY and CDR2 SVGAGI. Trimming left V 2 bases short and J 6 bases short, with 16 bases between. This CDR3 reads CASSYGGTIRNGYTF. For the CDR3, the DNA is TGTGCCAGCAGTTACGGCGGGACAATACGAAATGGCTACACCTTC.

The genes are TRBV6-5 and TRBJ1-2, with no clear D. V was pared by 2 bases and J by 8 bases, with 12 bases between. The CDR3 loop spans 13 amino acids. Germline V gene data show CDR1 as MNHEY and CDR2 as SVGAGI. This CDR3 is CASSYQPGWGYTF. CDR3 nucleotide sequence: TGTGCCAGCAGTTACCAACCGGGATGGGGCTACACCTTC.

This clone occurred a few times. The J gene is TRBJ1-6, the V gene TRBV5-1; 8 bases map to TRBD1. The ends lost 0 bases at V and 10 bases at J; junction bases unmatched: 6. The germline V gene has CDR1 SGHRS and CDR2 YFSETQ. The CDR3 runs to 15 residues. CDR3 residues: CASSLGTGKTSPLHF. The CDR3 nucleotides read TGCGCCAGCAGCTTGGGGACAGGGAAGACCTCACCCCTCCACTTT.

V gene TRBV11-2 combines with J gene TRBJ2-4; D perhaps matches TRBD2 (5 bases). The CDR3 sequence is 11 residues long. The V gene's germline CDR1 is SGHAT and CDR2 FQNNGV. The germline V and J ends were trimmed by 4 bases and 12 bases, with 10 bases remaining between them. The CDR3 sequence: CASSSTGSQYF. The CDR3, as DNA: TGTGCCAGCAGCTCTACGGGATCTCAGTACTTC. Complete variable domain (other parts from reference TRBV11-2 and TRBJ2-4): EAGVAQSPRYKIIEKRQSVAFWCNPISGHATLYWYQQILGQGPKLLIQFQNNGVVDDSQLPKDRFSAERLKGVDSTLKIQPAKLEDSAVYLCASSSTGSQYFGAGTRLSVL.

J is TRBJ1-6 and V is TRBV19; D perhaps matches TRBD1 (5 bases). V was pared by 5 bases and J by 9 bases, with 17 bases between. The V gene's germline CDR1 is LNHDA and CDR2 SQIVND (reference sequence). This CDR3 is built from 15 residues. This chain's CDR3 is CASSPRQGMSSPLHF. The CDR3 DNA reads TGTGCCAGTAGTCCCCGGCAGGGTATGAGTTCACCCCTCCACTTT.

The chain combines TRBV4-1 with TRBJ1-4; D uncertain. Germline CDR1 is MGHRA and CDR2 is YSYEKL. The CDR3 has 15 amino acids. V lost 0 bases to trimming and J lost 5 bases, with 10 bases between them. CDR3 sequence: CASSQDRVLNEKLFF. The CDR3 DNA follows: TGCGCCAGCAGCCAAGATAGGGTCCTAAATGAAAAACTGTTTTTT.

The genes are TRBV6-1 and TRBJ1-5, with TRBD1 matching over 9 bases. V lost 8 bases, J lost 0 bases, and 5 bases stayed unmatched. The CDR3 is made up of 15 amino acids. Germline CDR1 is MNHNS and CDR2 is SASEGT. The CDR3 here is CASDRGGYSNQPQHF. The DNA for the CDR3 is TGTGCCAGCGACAGGGGGGGGTATAGCAATCAGCCCCAGCATTTT.

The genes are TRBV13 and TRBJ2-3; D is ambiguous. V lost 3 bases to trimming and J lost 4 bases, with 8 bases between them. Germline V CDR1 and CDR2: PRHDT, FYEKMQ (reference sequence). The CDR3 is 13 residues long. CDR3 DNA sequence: TGTGCCAGCAGCTTCATAGCTGCAGATACGCAGTATTTT. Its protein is CASSFIAADTQYF.

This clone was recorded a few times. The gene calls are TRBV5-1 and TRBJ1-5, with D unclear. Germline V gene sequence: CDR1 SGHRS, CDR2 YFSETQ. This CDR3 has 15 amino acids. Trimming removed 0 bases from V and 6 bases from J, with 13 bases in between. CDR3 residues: CASSLGGTAGQPQHF. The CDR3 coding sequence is TGCGCCAGCAGCTTGGGGGGAACAGCCGGTCAGCCCCAGCATTTT.

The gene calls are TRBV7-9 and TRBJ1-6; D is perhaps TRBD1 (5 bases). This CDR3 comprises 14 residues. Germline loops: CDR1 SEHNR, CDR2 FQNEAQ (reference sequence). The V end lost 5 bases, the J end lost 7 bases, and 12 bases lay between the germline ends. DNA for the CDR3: TGTGCCAGCAGCCCGGACATCCAGAATTCACCCCTCCACTTT. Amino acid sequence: CASSPDIQNSPLHF.

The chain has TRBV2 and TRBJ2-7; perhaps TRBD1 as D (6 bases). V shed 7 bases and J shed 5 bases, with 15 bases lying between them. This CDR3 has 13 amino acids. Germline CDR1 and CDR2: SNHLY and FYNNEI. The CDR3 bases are TGTGCCAGCAACCGGGACATTAGGGACGAGCAGTACTTC. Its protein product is CASNRDIRDEQYF.

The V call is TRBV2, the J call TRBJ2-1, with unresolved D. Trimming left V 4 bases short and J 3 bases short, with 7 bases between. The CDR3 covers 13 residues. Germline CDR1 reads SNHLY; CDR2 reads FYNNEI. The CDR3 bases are TGTGCCAGCAGTGTCAGGAGCTACAATGAGCAGTTCTTC. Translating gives CASSVRSYNEQFF.